This record covers a single T cell receptor (beta chain). Using unique molecular identifiers, the investigators prepared the TCRbeta library. A single record per CDR3 protein comes from TCRdb applying MiXCR to the PCR reads. The sample contains about 400,000 distinct CDR3 sequences, over 20% of which appear only once. The entry originates in a study of T-cell reconstitution after alpha-beta-depleted transplantation in children. V dropped 3 bases and J dropped 4; count of bases not matched to a gene: 7. The CDR3 has 14 residues. The germline V gene encodes CDR1 SGHKS and CDR2 YYEKEE (reference sequence).

The sequencing here drew on PBMCs from the stem cell graft donor, taken from the stem cell graft. This receptor was identified in a human donor who donated a stem cell graft to a child with acute myeloid leukemia. The chain uses TRBV5-5 and TRBJ2-7, with TRBD1 matching over 7 bases. The CDR3: CASSSGQRKYEQYF. The CDR3, as DNA: TGTGCCAGCAGCTCGGGACAGAGAAAATACGAGCAGTACTTC.